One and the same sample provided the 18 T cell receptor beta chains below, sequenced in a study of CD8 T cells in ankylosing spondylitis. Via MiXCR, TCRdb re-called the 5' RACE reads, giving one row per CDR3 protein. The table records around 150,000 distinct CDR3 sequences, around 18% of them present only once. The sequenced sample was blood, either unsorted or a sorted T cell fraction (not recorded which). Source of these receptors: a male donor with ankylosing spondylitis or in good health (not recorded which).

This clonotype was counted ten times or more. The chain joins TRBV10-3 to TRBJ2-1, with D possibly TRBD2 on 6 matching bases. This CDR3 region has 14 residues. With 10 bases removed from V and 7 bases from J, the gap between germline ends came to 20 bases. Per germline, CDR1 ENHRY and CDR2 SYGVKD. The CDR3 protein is CASRQVGGINEQFF. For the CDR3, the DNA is TGTGCCAGCCGGCAGGTCGGGGGTATTAATGAGCAGTTCTTC.

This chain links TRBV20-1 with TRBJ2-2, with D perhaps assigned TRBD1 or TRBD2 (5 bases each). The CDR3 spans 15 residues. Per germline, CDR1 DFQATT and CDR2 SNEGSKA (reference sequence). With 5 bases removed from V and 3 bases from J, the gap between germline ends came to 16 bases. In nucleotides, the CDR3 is TGCAGTGCTGATCCGGGACCCGCACACACCGGGGAGCTGTTTTTT. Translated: CSADPGPAHTGELFF.

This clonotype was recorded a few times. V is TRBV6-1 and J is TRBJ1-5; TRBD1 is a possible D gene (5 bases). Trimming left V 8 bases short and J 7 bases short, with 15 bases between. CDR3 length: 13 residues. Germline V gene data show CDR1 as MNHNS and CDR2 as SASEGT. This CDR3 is CASALGGGQPQHF. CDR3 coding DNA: TGTGCCAGCGCCTTGGGGGGGGGACAGCCCCAGCATTTT.

CDR3 sequence: CASSLASVNYGYTF. In DNA, the CDR3 is TGCGCCAGCAGCTTGGCCTCCGTTAACTATGGCTACACCTTC. This chain links TRBV5-1 with TRBJ1-2; D gene uncertain. The CDR3 is made up of 14 amino acids. The germline gives CDR1 SGHRS, CDR2 YFSETQ. V lost 0 bases to trimming and J lost 1 base, with 7 bases between them.

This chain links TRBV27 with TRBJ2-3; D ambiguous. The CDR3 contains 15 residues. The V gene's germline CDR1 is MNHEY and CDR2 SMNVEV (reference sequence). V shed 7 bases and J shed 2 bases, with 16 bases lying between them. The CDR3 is CASKVTAGYTDTQYF. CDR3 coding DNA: TGTGCCAGCAAGGTTACGGCAGGTTACACAGATACGCAGTATTTT.

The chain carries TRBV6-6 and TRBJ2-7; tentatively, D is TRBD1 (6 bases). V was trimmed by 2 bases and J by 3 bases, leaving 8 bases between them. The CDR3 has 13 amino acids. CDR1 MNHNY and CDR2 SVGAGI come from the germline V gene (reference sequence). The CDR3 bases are TGTGCCAGCAGTTACGGACAGAACTACGAGCAGTACTTC. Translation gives CASSYGQNYEQYF.

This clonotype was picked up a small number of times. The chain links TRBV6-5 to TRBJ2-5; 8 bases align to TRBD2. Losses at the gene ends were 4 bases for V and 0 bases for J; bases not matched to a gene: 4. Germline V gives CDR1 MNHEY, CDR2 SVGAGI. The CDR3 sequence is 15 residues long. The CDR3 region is CASSSGGRNQETQYF. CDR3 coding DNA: TGTGCCAGCAGTTCCGGCGGGAGGAACCAAGAGACCCAGTACTTC.

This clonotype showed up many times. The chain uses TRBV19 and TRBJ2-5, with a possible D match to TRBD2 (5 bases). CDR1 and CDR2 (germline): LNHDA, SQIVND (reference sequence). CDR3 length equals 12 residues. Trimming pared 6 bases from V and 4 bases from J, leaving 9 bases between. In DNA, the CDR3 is TGTGCCAGTAGCAGAGGGCCAGAGACCCAGTACTTC. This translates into CASSRGPETQYF.

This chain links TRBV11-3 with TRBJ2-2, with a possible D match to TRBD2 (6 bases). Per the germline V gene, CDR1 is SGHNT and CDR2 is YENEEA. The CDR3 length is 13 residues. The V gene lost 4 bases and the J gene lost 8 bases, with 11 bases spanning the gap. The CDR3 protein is CASSSRELGELFF. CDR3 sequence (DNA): TGTGCCAGCAGCTCCCGGGAGCTGGGGGAGCTGTTTTTT.

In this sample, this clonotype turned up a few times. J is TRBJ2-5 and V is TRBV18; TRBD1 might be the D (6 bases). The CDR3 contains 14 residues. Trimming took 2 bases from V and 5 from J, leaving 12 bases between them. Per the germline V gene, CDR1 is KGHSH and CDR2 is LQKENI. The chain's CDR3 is CASSPSGDDETQYF. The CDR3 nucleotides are TGTGCCAGCTCACCATCAGGGGACGATGAGACCCAGTACTTC. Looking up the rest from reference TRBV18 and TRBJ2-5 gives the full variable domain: NAGVMQNPRHLVRRRGQEARLRCSPMKGHSHVYWYRQLPEEGLKFMVYLQKENIIDESGMPKERFSAEFPKEGPSILRIQQVVRGDSAAYFCASSPSGDDETQYFGPGTRLLVL.

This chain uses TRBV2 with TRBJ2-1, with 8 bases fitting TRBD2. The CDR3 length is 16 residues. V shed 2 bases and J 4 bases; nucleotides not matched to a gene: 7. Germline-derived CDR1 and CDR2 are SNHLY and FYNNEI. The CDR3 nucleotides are TGTGCCAGCAGTGAACTATCTAGCGGGTTTTACAATGAGCAGTTCTTC. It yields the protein CASSELSSGFYNEQFF.

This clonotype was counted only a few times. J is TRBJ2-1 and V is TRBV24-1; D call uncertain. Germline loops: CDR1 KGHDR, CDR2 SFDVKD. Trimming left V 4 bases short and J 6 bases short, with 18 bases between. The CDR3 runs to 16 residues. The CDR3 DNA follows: TGTGCCACCAGTGACAGTACTCTAGACCTCAGCAATGAGCAGTTCTTC. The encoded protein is CATSDSTLDLSNEQFF.

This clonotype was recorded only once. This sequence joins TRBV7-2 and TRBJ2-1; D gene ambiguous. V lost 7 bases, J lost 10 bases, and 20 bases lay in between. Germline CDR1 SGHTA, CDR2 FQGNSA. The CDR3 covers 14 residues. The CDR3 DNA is TGTGCCAGCATCCCAGCAGGATTCGGGCGGGAGCAGTTCTTC. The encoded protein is CASIPAGFGREQFF.

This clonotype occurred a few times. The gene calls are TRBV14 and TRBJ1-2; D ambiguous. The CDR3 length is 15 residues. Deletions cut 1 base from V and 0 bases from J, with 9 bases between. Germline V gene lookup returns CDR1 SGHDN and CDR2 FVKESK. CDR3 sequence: CASSQVAGPNYGYTF. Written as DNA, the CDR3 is TGTGCCAGCAGCCAAGTAGCAGGACCTAACTATGGCTACACCTTC.

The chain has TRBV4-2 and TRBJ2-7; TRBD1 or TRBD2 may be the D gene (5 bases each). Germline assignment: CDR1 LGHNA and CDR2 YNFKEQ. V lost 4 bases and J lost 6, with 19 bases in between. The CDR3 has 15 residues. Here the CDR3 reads CASSRDANPSGEQYF. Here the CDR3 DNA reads TGTGCCAGCAGCCGGGACGCAAACCCTTCGGGCGAGCAGTACTTC.

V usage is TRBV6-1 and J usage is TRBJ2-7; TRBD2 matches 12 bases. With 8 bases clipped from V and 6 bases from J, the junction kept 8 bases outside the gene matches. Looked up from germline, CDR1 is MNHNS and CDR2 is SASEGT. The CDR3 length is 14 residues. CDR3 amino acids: CASGFLAGGSEQYF. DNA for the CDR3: TGTGCCAGCGGATTCCTAGCGGGAGGGTCCGAGCAGTACTTC.

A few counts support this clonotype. In DNA form, the CDR3 reads TGTGCCAGCTCACCACGCCGGGAGCAGTACTTC. It specifies CASSPRREQYF. The chain couples TRBV18 to TRBJ2-7; D call uncertain. Trimming removed 1 base from V and 7 bases from J, with 5 bases in between. Per the germline V gene, CDR1 is KGHSH and CDR2 is LQKENI. The CDR3 is 11 residues long.

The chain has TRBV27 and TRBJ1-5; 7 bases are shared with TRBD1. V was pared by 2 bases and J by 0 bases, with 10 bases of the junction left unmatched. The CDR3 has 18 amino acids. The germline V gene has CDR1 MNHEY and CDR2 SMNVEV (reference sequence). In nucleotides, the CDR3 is TGTGCCAGCAGTTTAATTGCAGGGGGGATATCTAGCAATCAGCCCCAGCATTTT. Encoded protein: CASSLIAGGISSNQPQHF.